This entry lists 20 T cell receptor beta chains sequenced from one sample in a study of cytomegalovirus exposure and HLA in healthy donors. Clones were read by immunoSEQ multiplex PCR, and TCRdb kept only the in-frame ones, dropping some. This sample has 150,000 to 200,000 clones, with approximately 86% found just once. The sequenced sample was PBMCs. Receptor source: a woman aged 18-29 years in good health and CMV-seronegative.

The chain carries TRBV4-1 and TRBJ2-2; D might be TRBD2 (7 bases). Deletions cut 3 bases from V and 2 bases from J, with 13 bases between. This CDR3 is built from 16 residues. Germline V CDR1 and CDR2: MGHRA, YSYEKL. CDR3 coding DNA: TGCGCCAGCAGCCAGCCTAGGGGGGGTAACACCGGGGAGCTGTTTTTT. Translated, it gives CASSQPRGGNTGELFF.

This clone showed up just once. This chain joins TRBV5-1 and TRBJ2-7; TRBD1 is a possible D gene (6 bases). The V gene lost 4 bases and the J gene lost 1 base, with 12 bases spanning the gap. This CDR3 comprises 14 residues. Looked up from germline, CDR1 is SGHRS and CDR2 is YFSETQ. The CDR3 is CASSPGHPSYEQYF. Here the CDR3 DNA reads TGCGCCAGCAGCCCGGGACACCCTTCCTACGAGCAGTACTTC.

The V and J genes are TRBV10-2 and TRBJ1-5, with TRBD1 matching 8 bases. This CDR3 region has 15 residues. V was pared by 10 bases and J by 5 bases, with 13 bases of the junction left unmatched. CDR1 is WSHSY and CDR2 is SAAADI in the germline V gene. CDR3 nucleotide sequence: TGCGCCACCTCAGGGGGCAGGGGTGGTTATCAGCCCCAGCATTTT. Amino acid sequence: CATSGGRGGYQPQHF.

The chain has TRBV7-9 and TRBJ2-1, with unresolved D. V was pared by 5 bases and J by 8 bases, with 10 bases between. This CDR3 comprises 12 residues. Germline V CDR1 and CDR2: SEHNR, FQNEAQ (reference sequence). This CDR3 reads CASSRSRYEQFF. As DNA, the CDR3 is TGTGCCAGCAGCCGAAGTCGGTATGAGCAGTTCTTC.

This clone was detected only once. The chain is built from TRBV9 and TRBJ2-2; 10 bases match TRBD2. CDR1 and CDR2 from the germline V gene are SGDLS and YYNGEE. V trimming: 4 bases; J trimming: 4 bases; junction bases outside the gene matches: 7. This CDR3 contains 16 residues. CDR3 bases: TGTGCCAGCAGCACCTCTAGCGGGGGTCTCACCGGGGAGCTGTTTTTT. It translates to CASSTSSGGLTGELFF.

The rearrangement links TRBV7-9 to TRBJ2-2; a possible D gene is TRBD1 (6 bases). Per the germline V gene, CDR1 is SEHNR and CDR2 is FQNEAQ (reference sequence). Trimming cost V 10 bases and J 0 bases, with 15 bases left between them. The CDR3 has 15 residues. The DNA for the CDR3 is TGTGCCACGGCGAAGGGGGTTGCGAACACCGGGGAGCTGTTTTTT. Its translation is CATAKGVANTGELFF.

J is TRBJ2-1 and V is TRBV29-1; perhaps TRBD1 as D (6 bases). Germline loops: CDR1 SQVTM, CDR2 ANQGSEA. Trimming cost V 5 bases and J 8 bases, with 13 bases left between them. This CDR3 is built from 12 residues. Here the CDR3 DNA reads TGCAGCGTTCTAATCCCAGGGGATGAGCAGTTCTTC. Encoded protein: CSVLIPGDEQFF.

The rearrangement joins TRBV5-6 to TRBJ1-1, with D tentatively TRBD1 (5 bases). Trimming took off 2 bases at V and 6 bases at J, with 14 bases between the two ends. CDR3 length: 14 residues. From germline, CDR1 is SGHDT and CDR2 YYEEEE. The CDR3 DNA reads as TGTGCCAGCAGCTTCGTAGGGGAAGCCCCTGAAGCTTTCTTT. As protein: CASSFVGEAPEAFF.

The count of this clone is one. This rearrangement joins TRBV6-5 to TRBJ2-3, with TRBD1 as a possible D gene (5 bases). The germline gives CDR1 MNHEY, CDR2 SVGAGI. V was shortened by 2 bases and J by 3 bases, with 12 bases between the two germline ends. CDR3 size: 15 residues. CDR3 nucleotide sequence: TGTGCCAGCAGTTACGGCCAGGGTGGGACAGATACGCAGTATTTT. This sequence encodes CASSYGQGGTDTQYF.

This chain links TRBV29-1 with TRBJ1-1; D not certain. This CDR3 has 13 amino acids. V dropped 5 bases and J dropped 0 bases, with 10 bases sitting between them. Per the germline V gene, CDR1 is SQVTM and CDR2 is ANQGSEA. The CDR3 here is CSVNTPLNTEAFF. The CDR3 region has the DNA TGCAGCGTTAATACTCCCCTGAACACTGAAGCTTTCTTT.

The rearrangement uses TRBV9 and TRBJ1-1; D might be TRBD1 (5 bases). Germline CDR1 SGDLS, CDR2 YYNGEE. This CDR3 region has 16 residues. Trimming stripped 2 bases from V and 5 bases from J, with 19 bases between. Here the CDR3 DNA reads TGTGCCAGCAGCGTCTCGGGGGGAAGTGTCCGTACTGAAGCTTTCTTT. It specifies CASSVSGGSVRTEAFF.

The chain couples TRBV2 to TRBJ1-5; no clear D gene. This CDR3 has 13 amino acids. Germline CDR1 reads SNHLY; CDR2 reads FYNNEI. V was clipped by 6 bases and J by 4 bases, with 10 bases between them. CDR3 nucleotides: TGTGCCAGCAGGCTAGAGATAAATCAGCCCCAGCATTTT. It yields the protein CASRLEINQPQHF.

Worth noting for this clone: The same CDR3 arises from other DNA sequences in this sample as well. The rearrangement links TRBV19 to TRBJ1-2; possibly TRBD1 for D (6 bases). CDR3 length: 15 residues. Trimming removed 1 base at V and 2 bases at J, with 11 bases between. Germline V gene lookup returns CDR1 LNHDA and CDR2 SQIVND (reference sequence). CDR3: CASSIVGQGNYGYTF. CDR3 coding DNA: TGTGCCAGTAGTATAGTCGGGCAGGGGAACTATGGCTACACCTTC.

The chain is built from TRBV27 and TRBJ1-2; 10 bases are a match to TRBD1. Germline assignment: CDR1 MNHEY and CDR2 SMNVEV (reference sequence). The CDR3 is made up of 15 amino acids. With 4 bases clipped from V and 5 bases from J, the junction kept 7 bases outside the gene matches. The CDR3: CASSSWDRGGYGYTF. The CDR3 DNA reads as TGTGCCAGCAGTTCATGGGACAGGGGAGGTTATGGCTACACCTTC.

The CDR3 DNA reads TGTGCCAGCAGTTTGACAGGGGCAGCGGGCTACACCTTC. Translated: CASSLTGAAGYTF. This chain joins TRBV27 and TRBJ1-2; 8 bases align to TRBD1. From germline, CDR1 is MNHEY and CDR2 SMNVEV (reference sequence). CDR3 length: 13 residues. The trim removed 3 bases at V and 8 bases at J, leaving 5 bases unmatched.

J is TRBJ1-1 and V is TRBV5-4; possible D gene TRBD1, 5 bases. V was cut by 5 bases and J by 8 bases, with 22 bases left in between. This CDR3 is 15 amino acids long. Germline CDR1 and CDR2: SGHNT and YYREEE (reference sequence). This CDR3 reads CASSPGHQDVAEAFF. The CDR3 DNA sequence: TGTGCCAGCAGTCCAGGACACCAGGACGTCGCGGAAGCTTTCTTT.

The V gene is TRBV4-3, the J gene TRBJ2-7; maybe TRBD1 (5 bases). The V end was cut by 0 bases, the J end by 0 bases, with 12 bases between. CDR1 is LGHNA, CDR2 YSLEER, per germline. This CDR3 is 16 amino acids long. The DNA of the CDR3 is TGCGCCAGCAGCCAAGATCCCCCCGACAGCTCCTACGAGCAGTACTTC. As protein: CASSQDPPDSSYEQYF.

This clone was observed a single time. CDR3 in DNA: TGTGCCAGCAGCCTTCCAAGACAGGGGCAGAGGAACACTGAAGCTTTCTTT. It specifies CASSLPRQGQRNTEAFF. The chain couples TRBV5-6 to TRBJ1-1, with 8 bases aligning to TRBD1. The CDR3 has 17 residues. With V trimmed by 4 bases and J by 1 base, 12 bases remained unmatched. Germline V lookup: CDR1 SGHDT, CDR2 YYEEEE.

The chain combines TRBV15 with TRBJ1-6; no clear D gene. Germline lookup yields CDR1 LNHNV and CDR2 YYDKDF (reference sequence). This CDR3 comprises 16 residues. Trimming stripped 3 bases from V and 4 bases from J, with 13 bases between. The CDR3 loop reads CATSRVYAEYNSPLHF. CDR3 in DNA: TGTGCCACCAGCAGGGTATATGCGGAGTATAATTCACCCCTCCACTTT.

This chain uses TRBV30 with TRBJ1-2; maybe TRBD1 (6 bases). The CDR3 covers 13 residues. Germline V gives CDR1 GTSNPN, CDR2 SVGIG (reference sequence). V was shortened by 2 bases and J by 7 bases, with 14 bases between the two germline ends. DNA of the CDR3: TGTGCCTGGAGTCGCCCGGACAGTTCTGGCTACACCTTC. Translated, it gives CAWSRPDSSGYTF.